The 24 T cell receptor beta chains presented below share a single source sample, sequenced in a study of blood T cell repertoires in COVID-19. Sequenced by immunoSEQ multiplex PCR; TCRdb stores in-frame clones only, minus some. Of some 140,000 clones listed, around 85% are singletons. The source material was peripheral blood. The receptors here all came from a woman aged 55-70 years with acute or convalescent COVID-19.

This clone was counted at least ten times. The V and J genes are TRBV18 and TRBJ1-1; no clear D. Trimming took off 3 bases at V and 1 base at J, with 18 bases between the two ends. CDR3 length equals 17 residues. Germline CDR1 is KGHSH and CDR2 is LQKENI. The CDR3 nucleotides read TGTGCCAGCTCACCGTCCCGGGGTCTCCACGGGAACACTGAAGCTTTCTTT. Protein: CASSPSRGLHGNTEAFF.

The V call is TRBV6-1, the J call TRBJ2-3; 8 bases line up with TRBD1. Trimming cost V 1 base and J 6 bases; bases outside gene matches: 9. The CDR3 sequence is 16 residues long. CDR1 and CDR2 from the germline V gene are MNHNS and SASEGT. The CDR3 region has the DNA TGTGCCAGCAGTGAAGAAACCAGGGGGCTTTATGATACGCAGTATTTT. Translation gives CASSEETRGLYDTQYF.

The chain joins TRBV19 to TRBJ2-1; 7 bases are shared with TRBD1. With V trimmed by 8 bases and J by 0 bases, 4 bases remained unmatched. Germline CDR1 is LNHDA and CDR2 is SQIVND (reference sequence). This CDR3 has 14 residues. The CDR3 DNA sequence: TGTGCCAGTTCACAGGGGAGCTCCTACAATGAGCAGTTCTTC. It translates to CASSQGSSYNEQFF.

The rearrangement uses TRBV10-3 and TRBJ2-6; 9 bases map to TRBD1. Germline V gene data show CDR1 as ENHRY and CDR2 as SYGVKD. This CDR3 comprises 17 residues. The J segment lost 1 base and the V segment lost 3 bases, leaving 4 bases of the junction unmatched. The CDR3: CAISEGTGLSGANVLTF. CDR3 in DNA: TGTGCCATCAGTGAAGGGACAGGGCTTTCTGGGGCCAACGTCCTGACTTTC.

CDR3 protein: CAISDPEGSDQPQHF. CDR3 sequence (DNA): TGTGCCATCAGTGATCCCGAGGGTTCTGATCAGCCCCAGCATTTT. The chain combines TRBV10-3 with TRBJ1-5; D uncertain. Germline V gives CDR1 ENHRY, CDR2 SYGVKD. V was pared by 3 bases and J by 5 bases, with 14 bases between. The CDR3 consists of 15 residues.

The chain links TRBV6-5 to TRBJ1-1; 7 bases line up with TRBD1. Germline lookup yields CDR1 MNHEY and CDR2 SVGAGI. The CDR3 totals 14 residues. Germline trimming cut 5 bases from V and 11 bases from J; bases unmatched to any gene: 14. The DNA of the CDR3 is TGTGCCAGCAGTATCCAGGGGGTGGCGGCGCGGGCTTTCTTT. This codes for CASSIQGVAARAFF.

V gene TRBV7-8 combines with J gene TRBJ2-7; TRBD1 matches 9 bases. This CDR3 is 14 amino acids long. V was pared by 5 bases and J by 3 bases, with 5 bases of the junction left unmatched. Germline CDR1 is SGHVS and CDR2 is FQNEAQ. The CDR3 DNA sequence: TGTGCCAGCAGCCCGTCGGGACAGGGCTACGAGCAGTACGTC. Protein: CASSPSGQGYEQYV.

This CDR3 is CASSQGGQQPQHF. CDR3 bases: TGTGCCAGCAGCCAAGGGGGGCAACAGCCCCAGCATTTT. V gene TRBV3-1 (or the pseudogene TRBV3-2) combines with J gene TRBJ1-5; D is perhaps TRBD1 (6 bases). The CDR3 is made up of 13 amino acids. The V and J ends lost 1 base and 7 bases respectively, with 8 bases between them. The germline V gene has CDR1 LGHDT and CDR2 YNNKEL (reference sequence).

This clone was found a few times. The genes are TRBV10-1 and TRBJ2-2; 9 bases fit TRBD1. The CDR3 has 15 amino acids. CDR1 and CDR2 (germline): WNHNN, SYGVQD (reference sequence). The V gene end was trimmed by 5 bases and the J gene end by 5 bases; junction bases not matched to a gene: 6. CDR3 sequence reads: CASSLGTGRTGELFF. DNA for the CDR3: TGCGCCAGCAGTCTCGGGACAGGGCGGACCGGGGAGCTGTTTTTT.

This clone was seen only a few times. The chain recombines TRBV6-5 with TRBJ1-3; 9 bases match TRBD1. V gave up 3 bases and J gave up 0 bases; unmatched junction bases: 3. This CDR3 contains 16 residues. CDR1 is MNHEY and CDR2 is SVGAGI in the germline V gene. The CDR3 here is CASSYSQGASGNTIYF. Here the CDR3 DNA reads TGTGCCAGCAGTTATTCACAGGGGGCCTCTGGAAACACCATATATTTT.

This sequence joins TRBV2 and TRBJ1-4; D remains ambiguous. V was cut by 1 base and J by 7 bases, with 13 bases left in between. CDR1 is SNHLY and CDR2 is FYNNEI in the germline V gene. CDR3 length: 15 amino acids. CDR3 amino acids: CASSEVRGPSEKLFF. DNA of the CDR3: TGTGCCAGCAGTGAAGTCCGGGGTCCAAGTGAAAAACTGTTTTTT.

The rearrangement joins TRBV5-1 to TRBJ2-1, with D perhaps matching TRBD1 (5 bases). Trimming removed 3 bases from V and 7 bases from J, with 17 bases in between. The CDR3 totals 15 residues. Germline V gene sequence: CDR1 SGHRS, CDR2 YFSETQ. The CDR3 region is CASSSQGAGPNEQFF. CDR3 in DNA: TGCGCCAGCAGCTCCCAAGGGGCCGGGCCGAATGAGCAGTTCTTC. The variable domain in full, completed from reference TRBV5-1 and TRBJ2-1, reads KAGVTQTPRYLIKTRGQQVTLSCSPISGHRSVSWYQQTPGQGLQFLFEYFSETQRNKGNFPGRFSGRQFSNSRSEMNVSTLELGDSALYLCASSSQGAGPNEQFFGPGTRLTVL.

This rearrangement joins TRBV19 to TRBJ1-1; the match to TRBD1 covers 9 bases. This CDR3 is built from 16 residues. With V trimmed by 6 bases and J by 4 bases, 12 bases remained unmatched. Germline V gene sequence: CDR1 LNHDA, CDR2 SQIVND (reference sequence). For the CDR3, the DNA is TGTGCCAGTAGGCCACCCCCCGGGACAGGGCTCACTGAAGCTTTCTTT. Translation gives CASRPPPGTGLTEAFF.

The chain links TRBV24-1 to TRBJ2-7; 12 bases are a match to TRBD2. The V gene's germline CDR1 is KGHDR and CDR2 SFDVKD. The trim removed 4 bases at V and 3 bases at J, leaving 9 bases unmatched. The CDR3 spans 17 residues. Written as DNA, the CDR3 is TGTGCCACCAGTGACATGACTAGCGGGGGATTCCACTACGAGCAGTACGTC. Encoded protein: CATSDMTSGGFHYEQYV.

In its sample, this clone was seen a few times. The gene calls are TRBV24-1 and TRBJ1-1; 12 bases match TRBD1. Germline-derived CDR1 and CDR2 are KGHDR and SFDVKD. J lost 4 bases, V lost 9 bases, and 5 bases had no gene match. CDR3 size: 14 residues. This CDR3 is CATSGTGGSTEAFF. CDR3 coding DNA: TGTGCCACCTCCGGGACAGGGGGCTCCACTGAAGCTTTCTTT.

The chain is built from TRBV2 and TRBJ1-2, with D tentatively TRBD1 (5 bases). The V gene's germline CDR1 is SNHLY and CDR2 FYNNEI. Trimming left V 4 bases short and J 4 bases short, with 13 bases between. The CDR3 has 14 residues. In nucleotides, the CDR3 is TGTGCCAGCAGTGCCAACGGGGGTTCCTATGGCTACACCTTC. Residues: CASSANGGSYGYTF.

The J gene is TRBJ2-1, the V gene TRBV3-1 (or the pseudogene TRBV3-2); tentatively, D is TRBD2 (6 bases). The V and J ends lost 3 bases and 7 bases respectively, with 10 bases between them. This CDR3 region has 13 residues. Germline lookup yields CDR1 LGHDT and CDR2 YNNKEL (reference sequence). The CDR3 DNA follows: TGTGCCAGCAGCCAGAACGGGGGTAATGAGCAGTTCTTC. Protein product: CASSQNGGNEQFF.

This sequence joins TRBV2 and TRBJ1-1; D is perhaps TRBD1 (6 bases). CDR3 length equals 12 residues. CDR1 is SNHLY and CDR2 is FYNNEI in the germline V gene. Trimming removed 3 bases at V and 6 bases at J, with 8 bases between. CDR3 residues: CASSDGQPEAFF. CDR3 DNA: TGTGCCAGCAGTGATGGACAGCCTGAAGCTTTCTTT.

The chain combines TRBV7-9 with TRBJ1-2; 9 nucleotides match TRBD1. V was clipped by 6 bases and J by 8 bases; unmatched bases: 7. The CDR3 extends over 13 amino acids. Germline assignment: CDR1 SEHNR and CDR2 FQNEAQ (reference sequence). For the CDR3, the DNA is TGTGCCAGCAGTCGGGACAGGGTATCCGGCTACACCTTC. Its translation: CASSRDRVSGYTF.

The V gene is TRBV5-6, the J gene TRBJ2-5; TRBD2 aligns across 12 bases. Per germline, CDR1 SGHDT and CDR2 YYEEEE. The ends lost 1 base at V and 4 bases at J; junction bases unmatched: 8. The CDR3 totals 17 residues. CDR3 protein: CASSLRLAGVSLETQYF. CDR3 bases: TGTGCCAGCAGCTTGCGACTAGCGGGGGTCTCTCTAGAGACCCAGTACTTC.

The gene calls are TRBV9 and TRBJ1-1, with TRBD1 identical over 7 bases. Germline V gives CDR1 SGDLS, CDR2 YYNGEE. The CDR3 totals 15 residues. V trimming: 1 base; J trimming: 0 bases; junction bases outside the gene matches: 3. Here the CDR3 DNA reads TGTGCCAGCAGCGTAACAGGGGATTTGAACACTGAAGCTTTCTTT. Translation gives CASSVTGDLNTEAFF.

This clone was found once. The V and J genes are TRBV25-1 and TRBJ1-2; tentative D call: TRBD1 (5 bases). Germline CDR1 and CDR2: MGHDK and SYGVNS. This CDR3 is 14 amino acids long. V shed 5 bases and J shed 5 bases, with 15 bases lying between them. The CDR3 nucleotides are TGTGCCAGCAGTTCTCCGACGGGGGGGTATGGCTACACCTTC. This sequence encodes CASSSPTGGYGYTF.

The chain has TRBV1 and TRBJ2-5; the D call TRBD1 from the table was never checked on the DNA. TRBV1 is annotated as a pseudogene. The CDR3 length is 20 residues. The DNA for the CDR3 is TGCACCAGCAGCCAAACCAGGCCCGGATGGAAGATGGAAGAAGTGGAGACCCAGTACTTC. As protein: CTSSQTRPGWKMEEVETQYF.

CDR3 residues: CATSDPSGGADTQYF. The CDR3 DNA reads as TGTGCCACCAGTGATCCGAGCGGGGGGGCAGATACGCAGTATTTT. This chain joins TRBV24-1 and TRBJ2-3, with 10 bases matching TRBD2. The germline CDR1 and CDR2 sequences are KGHDR and SFDVKD. J lost 4 bases, V lost 3 bases, and 3 bases had no gene match. The CDR3 sequence is 15 residues long.